The text below deals with one T cell receptor beta chain. Its antigen remains unidentified. This entry comes from a study of blood T cells in healthy people across ages. Points from the study as a whole: Diversity estimates drawn from one million T cells were deemed underestimates. CMV status of donors was unknown, possibly confounding expanded clonotype changes. Per million T cells, TCR beta diversity dropped about linearly as age rose.

The authors ran a second PCR of roughly 6 to 12 cycles using a sample-barcoded 5' primer and a J-beta primer mix. Each cDNA molecule received a tag from a template-switch adaptor that had 12 random nucleotides. TCRdb redid the calling of the 5' RACE reads with MiXCR, one entry per CDR3 protein. The data contain hundreds of thousands of distinct CDR3 sequences, more than 25% of them singletons. V was cut by 3 bases and J by 0 bases, with 21 bases left in between. Germline loops: CDR1 LGHDT, CDR2 YNNKEL (reference sequence). The CDR3 is made up of 18 amino acids. The clonotype was recovered from a woman of 80 years or more in good health. The sequenced sample consisted of blood. The chain recombines TRBV3-1 with TRBJ2-7, with TRBD2 as a possible D gene (6 bases). The CDR3 spells CASSQTSPRAGNSYEQYF. Written as DNA, the CDR3 is TGTGCCAGCAGCCAGACCTCACCGCGAGCGGGCAACTCCTACGAGCAGTACTTC.